One T cell receptor beta chain is described in this entry. Its matching antigen is unknown. The authors used template switching to add a universal primer site and gave cDNA unique molecular identifiers. TCRdb reprocessed the 5' RACE reads via MiXCR and lists one record per CDR3 protein. Of approximately 410,000 distinct CDR3 sequences in the sample, around 18% were seen once. The data were obtained in a study of identical twins. Study results and limitations: Memory repertoires lacked the insertion deficit that abundant cord blood beta clonotypes showed. The degree of excess twin sharing was weaker in beta out-of-frame sequences.

The CDR3 is made up of 11 amino acids. CDR1 and CDR2 (germline): SGHTA, FQGNSA. V shed 1 base and J shed 12 bases, with 10 bases lying between them. This sequence was found in a man in his fifties in good health. J is TRBJ2-7 and V is TRBV7-2; D uncertain. The specimen sequenced was naive T cells sorted from blood. The CDR3 loop is CASSLGATPYF. For the CDR3, the DNA is TGTGCCAGCAGCTTAGGAGCCACTCCGTACTTC.